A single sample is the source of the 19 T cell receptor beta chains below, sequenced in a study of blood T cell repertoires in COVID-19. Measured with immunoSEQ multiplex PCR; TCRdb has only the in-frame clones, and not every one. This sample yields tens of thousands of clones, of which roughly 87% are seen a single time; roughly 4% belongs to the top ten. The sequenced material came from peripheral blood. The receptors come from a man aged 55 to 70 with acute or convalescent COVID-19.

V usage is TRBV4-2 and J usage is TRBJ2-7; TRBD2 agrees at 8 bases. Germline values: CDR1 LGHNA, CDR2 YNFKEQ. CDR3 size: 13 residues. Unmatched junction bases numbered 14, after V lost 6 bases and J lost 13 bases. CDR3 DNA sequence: TGTGCCAGCAGGGATCGAGCTAGCGGGCGCGCTTACTTC. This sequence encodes CASRDRASGRAYF.

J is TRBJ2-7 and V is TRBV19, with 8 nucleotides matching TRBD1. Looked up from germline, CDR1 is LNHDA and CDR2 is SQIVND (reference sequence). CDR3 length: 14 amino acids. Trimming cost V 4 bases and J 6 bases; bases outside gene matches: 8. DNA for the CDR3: TGTGCCAGTAGTAACCAGGGGGCGCAGTCCGAGCAGTACTTC. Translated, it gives CASSNQGAQSEQYF.

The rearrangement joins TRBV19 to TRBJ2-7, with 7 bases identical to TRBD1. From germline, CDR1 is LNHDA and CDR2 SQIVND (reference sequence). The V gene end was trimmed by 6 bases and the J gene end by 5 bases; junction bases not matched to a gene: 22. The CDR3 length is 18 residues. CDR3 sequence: CASSPQPGQYRQNDEQYF. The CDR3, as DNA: TGTGCCAGTAGCCCACAACCGGGACAGTATCGCCAGAATGACGAGCAGTACTTC.

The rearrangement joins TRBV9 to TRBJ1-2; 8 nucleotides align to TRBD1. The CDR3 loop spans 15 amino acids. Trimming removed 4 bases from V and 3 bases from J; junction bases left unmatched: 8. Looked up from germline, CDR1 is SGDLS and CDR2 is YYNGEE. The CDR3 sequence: CASSPDRAMHYGYTF. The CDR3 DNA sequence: TGTGCCAGCAGCCCGGACAGGGCCATGCACTATGGCTACACCTTC.

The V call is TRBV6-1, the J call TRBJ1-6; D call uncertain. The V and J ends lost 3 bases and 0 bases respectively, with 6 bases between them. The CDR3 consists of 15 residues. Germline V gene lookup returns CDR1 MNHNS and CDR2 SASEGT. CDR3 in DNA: TGTGCCAGCAGTGAGGCCAGCTCCTATAATTCACCCCTCCACTTT. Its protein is CASSEASSYNSPLHF.

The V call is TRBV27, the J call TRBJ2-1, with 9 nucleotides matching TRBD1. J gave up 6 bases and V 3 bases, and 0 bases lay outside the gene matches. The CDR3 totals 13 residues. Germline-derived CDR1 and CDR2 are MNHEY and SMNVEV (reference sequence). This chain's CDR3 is CASSLDRGNEQFF. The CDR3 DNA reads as TGTGCCAGCAGTTTGGACAGGGGCAATGAGCAGTTCTTC.

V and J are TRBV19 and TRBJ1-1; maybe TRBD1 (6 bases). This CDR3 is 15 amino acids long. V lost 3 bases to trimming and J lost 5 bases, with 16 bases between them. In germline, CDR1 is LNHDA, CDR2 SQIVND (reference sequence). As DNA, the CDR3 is TGTGCCAGTAGTATCCCGGCGGGGGCAAGGACTGAAGCTTTCTTT. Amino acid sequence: CASSIPAGARTEAFF.

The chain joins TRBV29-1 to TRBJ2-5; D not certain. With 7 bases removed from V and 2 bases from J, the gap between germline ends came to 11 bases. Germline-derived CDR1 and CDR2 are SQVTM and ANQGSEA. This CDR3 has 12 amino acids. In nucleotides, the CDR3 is TGCAGCGGGAAGGCAGGTCAAGAGACCCAGTACTTC. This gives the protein CSGKAGQETQYF.

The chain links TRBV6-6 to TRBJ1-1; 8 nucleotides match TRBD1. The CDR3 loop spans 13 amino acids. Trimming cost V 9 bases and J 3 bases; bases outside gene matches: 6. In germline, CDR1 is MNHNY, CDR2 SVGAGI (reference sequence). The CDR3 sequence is CASLQGVYTEAFF. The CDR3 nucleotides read TGTGCCAGTCTACAGGGGGTCTACACTGAAGCTTTCTTT.

CDR3 in DNA: TGTGCCAGCAGCCCCAGGGGGTATGGCTACACCTTC. Amino acids: CASSPRGYGYTF. The chain carries TRBV3-1 (or the pseudogene TRBV3-2) and TRBJ1-2; 7 nucleotides align to TRBD1. The CDR3 runs 12 residues. Germline values: CDR1 LGHDT, CDR2 YNNKEL (reference sequence). The V and J ends lost 4 bases and 5 bases, in that order; junction bases with no gene match: 1.

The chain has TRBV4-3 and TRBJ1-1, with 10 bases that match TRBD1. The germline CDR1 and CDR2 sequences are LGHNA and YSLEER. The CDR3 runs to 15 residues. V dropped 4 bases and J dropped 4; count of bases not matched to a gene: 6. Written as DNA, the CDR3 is TGCGCCAGCAGCCTCACTTGGACAGGGGGCACTGAAGCTTTCTTT. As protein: CASSLTWTGGTEAFF.

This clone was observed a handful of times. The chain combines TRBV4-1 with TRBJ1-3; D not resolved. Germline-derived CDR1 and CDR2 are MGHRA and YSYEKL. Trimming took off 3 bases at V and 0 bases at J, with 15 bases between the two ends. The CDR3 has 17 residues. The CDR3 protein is CASSHGAWRTSGNTIYF. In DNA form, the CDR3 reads TGCGCCAGCAGCCATGGCGCTTGGAGGACCTCTGGAAACACCATATATTTT.

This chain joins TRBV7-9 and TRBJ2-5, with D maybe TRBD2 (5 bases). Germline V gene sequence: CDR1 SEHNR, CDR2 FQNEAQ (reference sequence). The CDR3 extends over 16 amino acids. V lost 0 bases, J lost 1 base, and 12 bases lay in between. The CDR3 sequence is CASSLARASLQETQYF. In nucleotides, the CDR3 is TGTGCCAGCAGCTTAGCGCGGGCTAGCCTCCAAGAGACCCAGTACTTC.

The chain's CDR3 is CASSVGWGGTTKPTDTQYF. The CDR3 DNA reads TGTGCCAGCAGCGTAGGTTGGGGAGGGACCACTAAGCCGACAGATACGCAGTATTTT. The V and J genes are TRBV9 and TRBJ2-3; the match to TRBD2 covers 7 bases. CDR3 length: 19 amino acids. Germline V gene data show CDR1 as SGDLS and CDR2 as YYNGEE. The V and J ends lost 0 bases and 3 bases, in that order; junction bases with no gene match: 16.

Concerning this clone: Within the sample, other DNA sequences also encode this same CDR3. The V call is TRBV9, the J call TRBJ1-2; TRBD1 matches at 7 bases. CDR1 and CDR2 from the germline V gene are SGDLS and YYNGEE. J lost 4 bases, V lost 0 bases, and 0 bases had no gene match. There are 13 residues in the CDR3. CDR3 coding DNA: TGTGCCAGCAGCGTAGACAGGGGCTATGGCTACACCTTC. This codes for CASSVDRGYGYTF. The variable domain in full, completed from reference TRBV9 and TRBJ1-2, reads DSGVTQTPKHLITATGQRVTLRCSPRSGDLSVYWYQQSLDQGLQFLIQYYNGEERAKGNILERFSAQQFPDLHSELNLSSLELGDSALYFCASSVDRGYGYTFGSGTRLTVV.

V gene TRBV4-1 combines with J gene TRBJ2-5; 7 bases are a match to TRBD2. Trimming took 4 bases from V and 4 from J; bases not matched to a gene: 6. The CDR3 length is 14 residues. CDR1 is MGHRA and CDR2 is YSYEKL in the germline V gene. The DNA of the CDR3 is TGCGCCAGCAGCCCGAGGACTAGATTAGAGACCCAGTACTTC. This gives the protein CASSPRTRLETQYF.

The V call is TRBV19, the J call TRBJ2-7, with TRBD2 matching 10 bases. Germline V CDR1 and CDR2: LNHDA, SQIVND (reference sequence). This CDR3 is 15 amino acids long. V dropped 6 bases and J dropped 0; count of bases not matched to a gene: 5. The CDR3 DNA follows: TGTGCCAGTAGCTATAGCGGGGGGACCTCCTACGAGCAGTACTTC. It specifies CASSYSGGTSYEQYF.

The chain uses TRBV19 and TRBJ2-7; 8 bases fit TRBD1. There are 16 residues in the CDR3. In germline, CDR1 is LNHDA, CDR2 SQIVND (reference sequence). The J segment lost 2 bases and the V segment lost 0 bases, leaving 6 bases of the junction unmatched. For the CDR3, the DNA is TGTGCCAGTAGTATAGATCCACGACAGGGGCCCTACGAGCAGTACTTC. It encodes CASSIDPRQGPYEQYF.

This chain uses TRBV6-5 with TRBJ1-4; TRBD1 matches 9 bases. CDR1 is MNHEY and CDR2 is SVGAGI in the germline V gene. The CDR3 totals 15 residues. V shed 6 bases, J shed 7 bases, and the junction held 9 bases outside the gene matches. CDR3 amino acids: CASRKQGAGVEKLFF. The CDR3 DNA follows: TGTGCCAGCAGAAAACAGGGGGCAGGAGTTGAAAAACTGTTTTTT.